The rows below give T cell receptor beta chains drawn from one sample of a study of T cells after yellow fever vaccination. MiXCR was run by TCRdb on the 5' RACE reads, yielding one entry per CDR3 protein. The table shows a few hundred thousand distinct CDR3 sequences, with over 6.5% occurring only once. The sample was CD4+ T cells sorted from PBMCs, taken on the day of the yellow fever booster vaccination. Receptors originate from a man under 40 who received the YFV17D yellow fever vaccine. CDR3s include the opening cysteine and the closing phenylalanine or tryptophan. A D gene is named only where the DNA matches it firmly. Rows may omit the clone size; those that give it use once, few, many or a size class.

TRBJ2-1 | TRBV28 | TRBD2 | few | CASRLAGDYNEQFF | TGTGCCAGCAGGTTAGCGGGAGATTACAATGAGCAGTTCTTC
TRBJ2-2 | TRBV24-1 | TRBD2 | NA | CATSDRTRNTGELVF | TGTGCCACCAGTGATCGGACTAGAAACACCGGGGAGCTGGTTTTT
TRBJ2-3 | TRBV11-2 | NA | many | CASSSIVDTQYF | TGTGCCAGCAGCTCGATAGTGGATACGCAGTATTTT
TRBJ2-1 | TRBV11-2 | TRBD2 | NA | CASSLSGSAYNEQFF | TGTGCCAGCAGCCTTAGCGGGAGTGCCTACAATGAGCAGTTCTTC
TRBJ2-1 | TRBV5-4 | NA | NA | CASSDDRGVDKNEQFF | TGTGCCAGCAGCGATGATAGGGGAGTGGATAAGAATGAGCAGTTCTTC
TRBJ2-3 | TRBV5-1 | TRBD2 | many | CASNGGRAGDTQYF | TGCGCCAGCAACGGCGGGAGGGCTGGAGATACGCAGTATTTT
TRBJ2-1 | TRBV7-2 | NA | few | CASSFLAARYYNEQFF | TGTGCCAGCAGCTTTTTGGCTGCAAGATACTACAATGAGCAGTTCTTC
TRBJ2-7 | TRBV9 | NA | many | CASSAGTAGVLQYF | TGTGCCAGCAGCGCCGGGACTGCCGGGGTGTTGCAGTACTTC
TRBJ1-4 | TRBV7-2 | NA | many | CASSWQTATNEKLFF | TGTGCCAGCAGTTGGCAGACTGCAACTAATGAAAAACTGTTTTTT
TRBJ1-2 | TRBV7-2 | NA | NA | CASSPPNSLRGYTF | TGTGCCAGCAGCCCCCCCAACTCGCTTAGGGGCTACACCTTC
TRBJ2-2 | TRBV4-3 | TRBD1 | many | CASSQAQTGSGGELFF | TGCGCCAGCAGCCAAGCACAGACAGGGTCAGGCGGGGAGCTGTTTTTT
TRBJ2-1 | TRBV7-2 | TRBD1 | NA | CASSSRQGRTYNEQFF | TGTGCCAGCAGCTCTCGACAGGGGAGGACCTACAATGAGCAGTTCTTC
TRBJ1-5 | TRBV6-1 | NA | few | CASKSGDQPQHF | TGTGCCAGCAAGTCAGGTGATCAGCCCCAGCATTTT
TRBJ2-5 | TRBV9 | TRBD2 | NA | CASSEASGRANGETQYF | TGTGCCAGCAGCGAAGCTAGCGGGAGGGCCAATGGGGAGACCCAGTACTTC
TRBJ2-7 | TRBV12-3/TRBV12-4 | NA | many | CASSQRTVEQYF | TGTGCCAGCAGCCAAAGGACAGTCGAGCAGTACTTC
TRBJ1-1 | TRBV18 | NA | NA | CASSPPAGANTEAFF | TGTGCCAGCTCACCACCTGCGGGGGCGAACACTGAAGCTTTCTTT
TRBJ2-4 | TRBV6-2/TRBV6-3 | TRBD2 | NA | CASSYSIPGLAGVSKNIQYF | TGTGCCAGCAGTTACTCGATTCCGGGACTAGCGGGAGTGTCCAAAAACATTCAGTACTTC
TRBJ2-2 | TRBV6-5 | NA | many | CASSYDSAVTGELFF | TGTGCCAGCAGTTACGATTCGGCGGTCACCGGGGAGCTGTTTTTT
TRBJ1-1 | TRBV12-3/TRBV12-4 | NA | many | CASSLRGGQTEAFF | TGTGCCAGCAGTTTAAGGGGAGGGCAGACTGAAGCTTTCTTT
TRBJ2-7 | TRBV12-3/TRBV12-4 | TRBD1 | few | CASSSGQGRASVEQYF | TGTGCCAGCAGTTCGGGACAGGGGAGGGCTTCCGTGGAGCAGTACTTC
TRBJ2-7 | TRBV20-1 | TRBD2 | few | CSAAISGRGYEQYF | TGCAGTGCTGCGATTAGCGGGCGGGGTTACGAGCAGTACTTC
TRBJ2-2 | TRBV6-1 | TRBD2 | NA | CASSPAPSQSGRVTGELFF | TGTGCCAGCAGTCCCGCCCCAAGTCAAAGCGGGAGGGTCACCGGGGAGCTGTTTTTT
TRBJ2-7 | TRBV7-2 | TRBD2 | many | CASSLGISGRAYEQYF | TGTGCCAGCAGCTTAGGGATCAGCGGGAGGGCCTACGAGCAGTACTTC
TRBJ2-1 | TRBV18 | TRBD2 | few | CASSSAREGYNEQFF | TGTGCCAGCTCATCTGCGCGGGAGGGCTACAATGAGCAGTTCTTC
TRBJ2-2 | TRBV20-1 | TRBD2 | few | CSASEQAGVGGELFF | TGCAGTGCTAGCGAACAAGCGGGAGTAGGCGGGGAGCTGTTTTTT
TRBJ1-5 | TRBV20-1 | TRBD1 | few | CSGGQGGQPQHF | TGCAGTGGGGGACAGGGTGGACAGCCCCAGCATTTT
TRBJ2-1 | TRBV4-3 | NA | many | CASSPRPSYEQFF | TGCGCCAGCAGCCCAAGACCTAGCTATGAGCAGTTCTTC
TRBJ2-3 | TRBV7-2 | TRBD2 | many | CASSPLAGGTDTQYF | TGTGCCAGCAGCCCTCTAGCGGGAGGTACAGATACGCAGTATTTT
TRBJ2-5 | TRBV29-1 | TRBD2 | NA | CSALAVGAGTQYF | TGCAGCGCCCTAGCGGTTGGGGCGGGGACCCAGTACTTC
TRBJ1-2 | TRBV6-1 | NA | many | CASSGASQLSGGYTF | TGTGCCAGCAGTGGGGCCTCCCAACTATCGGGAGGCTACACCTTC
TRBJ2-5 | TRBV20-1 | TRBD1 | many | CSAGTGQETQYF | TGCAGTGCGGGGACAGGGCAAGAGACCCAGTACTTC
TRBJ1-5 | TRBV5-5 | NA | many | CASSFQGEANQPQHF | TGTGCCAGCAGCTTTCAGGGAGAGGCCAATCAGCCCCAGCATTTT
TRBJ1-1 | TRBV7-2 | TRBD1 | NA | CASSLAQGARGEAFF | TGTGCCAGCAGCTTAGCGCAGGGGGCGCGGGGTGAAGCTTTCTTT
TRBJ2-5 | TRBV2 | NA | NA | CASRGTPGETQYF | TGTGCCAGCAGGGGGACCCCGGGGGAGACCCAGTACTTC
TRBJ1-2 | TRBV7-2 | NA | NA | CASSLGGYDGYTF | TGTGCCAGCAGCTTAGGAGGGTACGATGGCTACACCTTC
TRBJ2-7 | TRBV30 | TRBD2 | few | CAWSEAGRGYEQYF | TGTGCCTGGAGTGAGGCCGGGAGGGGATACGAGCAGTACTTC
TRBJ1-5 | TRBV20-1 | NA | few | CSASRRGSNQPQHF | TGCAGTGCCTCACGCAGGGGTAGCAATCAGCCCCAGCATTTT
TRBJ2-2 | TRBV4-3 | NA | many | CASSQGDGYTGELFF | TGCGCCAGCAGCCAAGGGGACGGGTATACCGGGGAGCTGTTTTTT
TRBJ2-3 | TRBV27 | NA | many | CAGLVQDAQYF | TGTGCTGGGCTCGTGCAGGATGCGCAGTATTTT
TRBJ2-5 | TRBV3-1 | NA | many | CASSPKAARETQYF | TGTGCCAGCAGCCCGAAGGCGGCCCGGGAGACCCAGTACTTC
TRBJ2-3 | TRBV12-3/TRBV12-4 | NA | NA | CASGLSGASTDTQYF | TGTGCCAGCGGCCTTAGCGGAGCTAGCACAGATACGCAGTATTTT
TRBJ2-2 | TRBV14 | NA | many | CASSRGFGELFF | TGTGCCAGCAGCCGAGGGTTCGGGGAGCTGTTTTTT